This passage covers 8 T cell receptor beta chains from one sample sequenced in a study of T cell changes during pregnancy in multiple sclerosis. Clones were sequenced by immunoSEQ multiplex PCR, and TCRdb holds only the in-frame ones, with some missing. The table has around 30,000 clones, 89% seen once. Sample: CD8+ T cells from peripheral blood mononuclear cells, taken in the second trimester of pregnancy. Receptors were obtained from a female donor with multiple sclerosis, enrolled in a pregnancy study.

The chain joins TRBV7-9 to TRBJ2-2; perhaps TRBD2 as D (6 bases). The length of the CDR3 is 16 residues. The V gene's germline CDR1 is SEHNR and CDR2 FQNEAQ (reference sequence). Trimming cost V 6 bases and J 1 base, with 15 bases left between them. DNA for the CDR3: TGTGCCAGCAGTCTATCTCGGGGAGGGAACACCGGGGAGCTGTTTTTT. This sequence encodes CASSLSRGGNTGELFF.

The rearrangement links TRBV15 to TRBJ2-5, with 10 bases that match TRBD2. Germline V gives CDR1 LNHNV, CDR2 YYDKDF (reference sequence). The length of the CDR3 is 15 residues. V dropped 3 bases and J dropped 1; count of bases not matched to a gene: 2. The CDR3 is CATSREREGQETQYF. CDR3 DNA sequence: TGTGCCACCAGCAGGGAGCGGGAGGGCCAAGAGACCCAGTACTTC.

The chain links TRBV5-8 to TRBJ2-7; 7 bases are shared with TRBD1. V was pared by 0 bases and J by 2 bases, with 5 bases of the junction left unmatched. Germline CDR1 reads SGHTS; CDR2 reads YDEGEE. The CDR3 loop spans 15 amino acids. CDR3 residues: CASSLGQGDPYEQYF. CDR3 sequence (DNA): TGTGCCAGCAGCTTGGGACAGGGAGACCCCTACGAGCAGTACTTC.

CDR3 DNA sequence: TGTGCCTGGAAACAGGGAATGAATCAGCCCCAGCATTTT. It translates to CAWKQGMNQPQHF. V usage is TRBV30 and J usage is TRBJ1-5, with D maybe TRBD1 (6 bases). Between the trimmed V and J ends, which lost 4 bases and 4 bases, there was a span of 11 bases. Looked up from germline, CDR1 is GTSNPN and CDR2 is SVGIG (reference sequence). CDR3 size: 13 residues. Drawing the rest from reference TRBV30 and TRBJ1-5, the complete variable domain is SQTIHQWPATLVQPVGSPLSLECTVEGTSNPNLYWYRQAAGRGLQLLFYSVGIGQISSEVPQNLSASRPQDRQFILSSKKLLLSDSGFYLCAWKQGMNQPQHFGDGTRLSIL.

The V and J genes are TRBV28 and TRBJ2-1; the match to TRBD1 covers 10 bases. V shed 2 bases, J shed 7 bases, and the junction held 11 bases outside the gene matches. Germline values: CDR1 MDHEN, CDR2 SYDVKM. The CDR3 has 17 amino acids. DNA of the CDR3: TGTGCCAGCAGTTTACCCTTTGACAGGGGGCAAGGGAATGAGCAGTTCTTC. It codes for CASSLPFDRGQGNEQFF.

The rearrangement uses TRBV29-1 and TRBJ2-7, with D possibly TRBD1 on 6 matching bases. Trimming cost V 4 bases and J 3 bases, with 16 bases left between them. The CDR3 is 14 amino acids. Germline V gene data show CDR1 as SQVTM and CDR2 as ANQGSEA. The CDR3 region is CSVVGTGTNYEQYF. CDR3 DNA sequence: TGCAGCGTTGTCGGAACAGGGACAAACTACGAGCAGTACTTC.

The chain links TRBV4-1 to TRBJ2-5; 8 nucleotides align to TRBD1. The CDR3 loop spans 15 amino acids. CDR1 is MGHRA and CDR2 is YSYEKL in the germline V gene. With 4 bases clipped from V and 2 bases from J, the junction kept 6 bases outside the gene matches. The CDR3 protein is CASSLRQGSQETQYF. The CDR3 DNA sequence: TGCGCCAGCAGCCTACGACAGGGGAGTCAAGAGACCCAGTACTTC.

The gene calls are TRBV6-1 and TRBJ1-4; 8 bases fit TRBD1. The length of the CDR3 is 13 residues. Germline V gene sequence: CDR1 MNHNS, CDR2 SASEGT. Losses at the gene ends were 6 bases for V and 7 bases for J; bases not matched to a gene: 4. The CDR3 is CASSQGAGEKLFF. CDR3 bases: TGTGCCAGCAGCCAGGGGGCGGGTGAAAAACTGTTTTTT.